These 25 T cell receptor beta chains share one sample of origin, sequenced in a study of blood T cell repertoires in COVID-19. Libraries were prepared by immunoSEQ multiplex PCR; TCRdb keeps only in-frame clonotypes and omits some of them. The table has 110,000 or so clones, approximately 85% seen once. Material for sequencing was peripheral blood. The source is a man in his fifties or sixties with acute or convalescent COVID-19.

V and J are TRBV28 and TRBJ1-5; D is possibly TRBD1 (5 bases). The CDR3 covers 15 residues. V lost 3 bases to trimming and J lost 5 bases, with 14 bases between them. Germline V gene sequence: CDR1 MDHEN, CDR2 SYDVKM. CDR3 nucleotides: TGTGCCAGCAGTTTTGACGGGAGGGGCTATCAGCCCCAGCATTTT. Its translation: CASSFDGRGYQPQHF.

This clone has just one count. The chain joins TRBV18 to TRBJ2-2; 10 bases fit TRBD2. The CDR3 runs 15 residues. Germline V gene sequence: CDR1 KGHSH, CDR2 LQKENI. V lost 5 bases, J lost 5 bases, and 5 bases stayed unmatched. CDR3 loop: CASSTPGLATGELFF. The CDR3, as DNA: TGTGCCAGCTCAACTCCGGGACTAGCGACCGGGGAGCTGTTTTTT. The whole variable domain, remainder taken from reference TRBV18 and TRBJ2-2, is NAGVMQNPRHLVRRRGQEARLRCSPMKGHSHVYWYRQLPEEGLKFMVYLQKENIIDESGMPKERFSAEFPKEGPSILRIQQVVRGDSAAYFCASSTPGLATGELFFGEGSRLTVL.

The V call is TRBV11-2, the J call TRBJ2-7; D is unresolved. The germline V gene has CDR1 SGHAT and CDR2 FQNNGV. This CDR3 spans 14 amino acids. V was trimmed by 3 bases and J by 0 bases, leaving 9 bases between them. CDR3: CASSLGDNSYEQYF. The CDR3, as DNA: TGTGCCAGCAGCTTGGGCGACAACTCCTACGAGCAGTACTTC. The full variable domain, in which reference TRBV11-2 and TRBJ2-7 provide the parts outside the CDR3, is EAGVAQSPRYKIIEKRQSVAFWCNPISGHATLYWYQQILGQGPKLLIQFQNNGVVDDSQLPKDRFSAERLKGVDSTLKIQPAKLEDSAVYLCASSLGDNSYEQYFGPGTRLTVT.

This chain joins TRBV19 and TRBJ2-1; 7 bases fit TRBD1. This CDR3 has 13 residues. V gave up 2 bases and J gave up 7 bases; unmatched junction bases: 2. CDR1 and CDR2 from the germline V gene are LNHDA and SQIVND (reference sequence). The CDR3 DNA sequence: TGTGCCAGTAGTATACCGACAGGGAATGAGCAGTTCTTC. Translating gives CASSIPTGNEQFF. Combining the CDR3 with reference TRBV19 and TRBJ2-1 gives the whole variable domain DGGITQSPKYLFRKEGQNVTLSCEQNLNHDAMYWYRQDPGQGLRLIYYSQIVNDFQKGDIAEGYSVSREKKESFPLTVTSAQKNPTAFYLCASSIPTGNEQFFGPGTRLTVL.

This clone appeared a single time. The chain carries TRBV11-2 and TRBJ1-5; perhaps TRBD1 as D (6 bases). The V gene lost 0 bases and the J gene lost 7 bases, with 10 bases spanning the gap. Germline assignment: CDR1 SGHAT and CDR2 FQNNGV. This CDR3 is built from 14 residues. The CDR3 DNA sequence: TGTGCCAGCAGCTTAGAGACAGGCGGCCAGCCCCAGCATTTT. The encoded protein is CASSLETGGQPQHF.

The V gene is TRBV12-3 or TRBV12-4, the J gene TRBJ2-7; no firm D call. This CDR3 region has 13 residues. V was clipped by 2 bases and J by 5 bases, with 10 bases between them. The CDR3 region is CASSLNLLDEQYF. The CDR3 DNA sequence: TGTGCCAGCAGTTTAAACCTTCTAGACGAGCAGTACTTC.

This clone was observed a handful of times. Here the CDR3 DNA reads TGTGCCAGTAGTTTGAGGTCGGGGTACGAGCAGTACTTC. This gives the protein CASSLRSGYEQYF. The chain combines TRBV19 with TRBJ2-7; D is perhaps TRBD2 (5 bases). The V gene lost 5 bases and the J gene lost 4 bases, with 12 bases spanning the gap. Per the germline V gene, CDR1 is LNHDA and CDR2 is SQIVND (reference sequence). The CDR3 is made up of 13 amino acids.

In this sample, this clone turned up many times. This chain joins TRBV6-5 and TRBJ2-1, with TRBD1 matching 7 bases. Germline trimming cut 7 bases from V and 5 bases from J; bases unmatched to any gene: 5. CDR1 and CDR2 (germline): MNHEY, SVGAGI. CDR3 size: 13 residues. The chain's CDR3 is CASTSTGDNEQFF. The CDR3, as DNA: TGTGCCAGCACTTCTACAGGGGACAATGAGCAGTTCTTC.

This rearrangement joins TRBV29-1 to TRBJ2-1; possible D gene TRBD2, 6 bases. This CDR3 contains 12 residues. V shed 3 bases and J shed 9 bases, with 12 bases lying between them. Germline CDR1 and CDR2: SQVTM and ANQGSEA. In DNA, the CDR3 is TGCAGCGTTGATCCGACGGAGGGTGAGCAGTTCTTC. It is translated as CSVDPTEGEQFF.

Regarding this clone: This same CDR3 is encoded by further DNA sequences in the sample. The chain has TRBV6-5 and TRBJ1-1, with D possibly matching TRBD1 (5 bases). V dropped 6 bases and J dropped 4 bases, with 6 bases sitting between them. This CDR3 is 11 amino acids long. Germline CDR1 and CDR2: MNHEY and SVGAGI. This CDR3 reads CASRGGTEAFF. The CDR3 nucleotides are TGTGCCAGCAGGGGGGGCACTGAAGCTTTCTTT.

V usage is TRBV19 and J usage is TRBJ1-5, with a possible D match to TRBD1 (5 bases). The germline gives CDR1 LNHDA, CDR2 SQIVND (reference sequence). V was cut by 5 bases and J by 2 bases, with 25 bases left in between. This CDR3 has 19 residues. CDR3 bases: TGTGCCAGTAGTGGCCGTGGGGGGGACGGGGCGAACGGCAATCAGCCCCAGCATTTT. Amino acids: CASSGRGGDGANGNQPQHF.

The chain joins TRBV5-4 to TRBJ2-5; perhaps TRBD2 as D (5 bases). Germline CDR1 is SGHNT and CDR2 is YYREEE (reference sequence). The CDR3 spans 15 residues. Trimming took 0 bases from V and 5 from J, leaving 14 bases between them. Here the CDR3 reads CASSLVKDFCETQYF. The DNA for the CDR3 is TGTGCCAGCAGCTTGGTTAAGGACTTTTGCGAGACCCAGTACTTC.

The chain joins TRBV27 to TRBJ2-1, with 8 nucleotides matching TRBD1. With 1 base clipped from V and 14 bases from J, the junction kept 13 bases outside the gene matches. Germline-derived CDR1 and CDR2 are MNHEY and SMNVEV (reference sequence). The CDR3 sequence is 15 residues long. This CDR3 is CASSLYGSGGLYEFF. The CDR3 DNA reads as TGTGCCAGCAGTTTATATGGTTCAGGGGGCCTTTACGAGTTCTTC.

DNA of the CDR3: TGTGCCAGCAGAGCCGCGGGGCCAAATGAGCAGTTCTTC. Translating gives CASRAAGPNEQFF. The chain links TRBV6-5 to TRBJ2-1; D might be TRBD2 (6 bases). Trimming stripped 6 bases from V and 7 bases from J, with 13 bases between. Germline lookup yields CDR1 MNHEY and CDR2 SVGAGI. CDR3 length: 13 amino acids.

This chain links TRBV19 with TRBJ1-2; D unclear. Per germline, CDR1 LNHDA and CDR2 SQIVND (reference sequence). The CDR3 is 14 amino acids. Trimming left V 6 bases short and J 7 bases short, with 18 bases between. In nucleotides, the CDR3 is TGTGCCAGTAGCCCCTCCCGCGGTCGAGTTGGCTACACCTTC. Translated, it gives CASSPSRGRVGYTF.

The chain links TRBV14 to TRBJ2-3; 9 nucleotides align to TRBD2. CDR3 length: 17 amino acids. From germline, CDR1 is SGHDN and CDR2 FVKESK. J gave up 4 bases and V 0 bases, and 8 bases lay outside the gene matches. CDR3 bases: TGTGCCAGCAGCCAAGATTATCCACTAGCGGGCGCAGATACGCAGTATTTT. Translation gives CASSQDYPLAGADTQYF.

This clone appeared a single time. V and J are TRBV27 and TRBJ1-6; weak D call: TRBD1 (6 bases). Germline assignment: CDR1 MNHEY and CDR2 SMNVEV (reference sequence). V dropped 7 bases and J dropped 10 bases, with 17 bases sitting between them. This CDR3 region has 14 residues. The CDR3 here is CASTADRTNSPLHF. DNA of the CDR3: TGTGCCAGCACCGCCGACAGGACCAACTCACCCCTCCACTTT.

The chain couples TRBV4-2 to TRBJ2-3, with 9 bases lining up with TRBD2. The CDR3 sequence is 17 residues long. CDR1 LGHNA and CDR2 YNFKEQ come from the germline V gene. With V trimmed by 4 bases and J by 5 bases, 13 bases remained unmatched. This CDR3 reads CASSPAAGGRGRDTQYF. The CDR3 nucleotides are TGTGCCAGCAGCCCCGCTGCGGGGGGGCGTGGTAGAGATACGCAGTATTTT.

This chain links TRBV7-8 with TRBJ2-3; D is undetermined. The ends were cut back, 3 bases at V and 2 bases at J, with 12 bases in the middle. Per germline, CDR1 SGHVS and CDR2 FQNEAQ. The length of the CDR3 is 15 residues. The CDR3 region is CASSFSPPNTDTQYF. CDR3 nucleotide sequence: TGTGCCAGCAGCTTTTCACCCCCTAACACAGATACGCAGTATTTT.

The V and J genes are TRBV5-6 and TRBJ2-1; a weak D match, TRBD1 (6 bases). The CDR3 extends over 15 amino acids. Germline loops: CDR1 SGHDT, CDR2 YYEEEE. V shed 1 base and J shed 15 bases, with 23 bases lying between them. The CDR3 region is CASSLWSGHTYGLFF. In nucleotides, the CDR3 is TGTGCCAGCAGCTTGTGGTCGGGACATACCTATGGGCTGTTCTTC.

This chain connects TRBV2 to TRBJ1-3, with D uncertain. The germline V gene encodes CDR1 SNHLY and CDR2 FYNNEI. This CDR3 contains 12 residues. Trimming stripped 7 bases from V and 4 bases from J, with 8 bases between. In DNA, the CDR3 is TGTGCCAGCACGAGGGAGGGAAACACCATATATTTT. It translates to CASTREGNTIYF.

The chain has TRBV2 and TRBJ2-7; 10 nucleotides line up with TRBD1. The J segment lost 7 bases and the V segment lost 4 bases, leaving 4 bases of the junction unmatched. The germline V gene encodes CDR1 SNHLY and CDR2 FYNNEI. CDR3 length equals 13 residues. Written as DNA, the CDR3 is TGTGCCAGCAGTGGGGACAGGGGACAGGAGCAGTACTTC. As protein: CASSGDRGQEQYF.

The J gene is TRBJ2-1, the V gene TRBV14; a weak D match, TRBD1 (6 bases). Germline values: CDR1 SGHDN, CDR2 FVKESK. V lost 3 bases and J lost 5, with 11 bases in between. The CDR3 contains 14 residues. The CDR3 DNA reads TGTGCCAGCAGCCAGGGGGCGGCGGACAATGAGCAGTTCTTC. It yields the protein CASSQGAADNEQFF.

This sequence joins TRBV25-1 and TRBJ1-4; 8 nucleotides match TRBD1. The CDR3 is 14 residues long. Looked up from germline, CDR1 is MGHDK and CDR2 is SYGVNS. V gave up 6 bases and J gave up 5 bases; unmatched junction bases: 5. The CDR3 protein is CASRDRAGNEKLFF. CDR3 DNA sequence: TGTGCCAGCAGGGACAGGGCCGGGAATGAAAAACTGTTTTTT.

The chain uses TRBV5-8 and TRBJ1-2; 7 bases are shared with TRBD1. With 4 bases clipped from V and 10 bases from J, the junction kept 10 bases outside the gene matches. CDR3 size: 13 residues. CDR1 is SGHTS, CDR2 YDEGEE, per germline. The CDR3 DNA reads as TGTGCCAGCAGCCGACAGGGATTGTTGGACTACACCTTC. Translated: CASSRQGLLDYTF.